This T cell receptor beta chain was identified in a study of cytomegalovirus exposure and HLA in healthy donors. The PCR made use of 60 Vbeta and 13 Jbeta primers. Sequencing used immunoSEQ multiplex PCR; TCRdb keeps in-frame clones, though not all of them. The sample carries a few hundred thousand clones, more than 80% recorded once. This clone occurred a few times. The sequence was collected from a young man in good health and CMV-seronegative. Material for sequencing was PBMCs.

The CDR3 region has the DNA TGTGCCAGCAGCTTTCGGACAGGGACAAGCTCTGGAAACACCATATATTTT. This sequence encodes CASSFRTGTSSGNTIYF. The chain has TRBV5-8 and TRBJ1-3; TRBD1 agrees at 8 bases. V shed 2 bases and J 0 bases; nucleotides not matched to a gene: 7. This CDR3 has 17 amino acids. Germline V gene lookup returns CDR1 SGHTS and CDR2 YDEGEE.